Below are 31 T cell receptor beta chains sequenced from a single sample in a study of shared clonotypes between healthy human individuals. Profiling relied on immunoSEQ multiplex PCR, and the TCRdb table lists in-frame clones only, not all of them. The table shows about 600,000 clones, with approximately 97% occurring only once. What was sequenced was naive CD4+ T cells sorted from blood. Subset denoted: CD45RA+ positively selected. Every receptor here comes from a woman in her twenties or thirties in good health.

This sequence joins TRBV2 and TRBJ2-7; 7 nucleotides agree with TRBD2. The CDR3 has 12 amino acids. V was clipped by 10 bases and J by 3 bases; unmatched bases: 6. The germline gives CDR1 SNHLY, CDR2 FYNNEI. CDR3 sequence: CATKRDLYEQYF. Here the CDR3 DNA reads TGTGCCACCAAGCGGGACCTCTACGAGCAGTACTTC.

J is TRBJ2-7 and V is TRBV28, with D possibly TRBD2 on 6 matching bases. The germline CDR1 and CDR2 sequences are MDHEN and SYDVKM. V was trimmed by 3 bases and J by 3 bases, leaving 15 bases between them. The CDR3 extends over 15 amino acids. The CDR3 coding sequence is TGTGCCAGCAGTTTGGGGGGAGAGGGACTCTACGAGCAGTACTTC. Amino acids: CASSLGGEGLYEQYF.

The chain links TRBV29-1 to TRBJ2-5, with 11 nucleotides matching TRBD2. This CDR3 is built from 16 residues. Trimming took 4 bases from V and 2 from J; bases not matched to a gene: 9. Germline loops: CDR1 SQVTM, CDR2 ANQGSEA. The CDR3 DNA is TGCAGCGTTGGTGGGCTAGCGGGAGGCAGACAAGAGACCCAGTACTTC. Translating it yields CSVGGLAGGRQETQYF. The variable domain in full, completed from reference TRBV29-1 and TRBJ2-5, reads SAVISQKPSRDICQRGTSLTIQCQVDSQVTMMFWYRQQPGQSLTLIATANQGSEATYESGFVIDKFPISRPNLTFSTLTVSNMSPEDSSIYLCSVGGLAGGRQETQYFGPGTRLLVL.

This rearrangement joins TRBV4-1 to TRBJ2-5, with 8 nucleotides matching TRBD2. The junction had 10 bases not matched to a gene; V was cut back by 1 base and J by 0 bases. Per the germline V gene, CDR1 is MGHRA and CDR2 is YSYEKL. The CDR3 has 18 amino acids. CDR3 residues: CASSQATWGSGNQETQYF. The CDR3 nucleotides read TGCGCCAGCAGCCAAGCTACCTGGGGTAGCGGGAACCAAGAGACCCAGTACTTC.

In its sample, this clone was seen a few times. The J gene is TRBJ2-7, the V gene TRBV5-1; tentatively, D is TRBD2 (5 bases). There are 14 residues in the CDR3. Per the germline V gene, CDR1 is SGHRS and CDR2 is YFSETQ. V lost 0 bases and J 3 bases, leaving 10 bases between the germline ends. The CDR3 sequence is CASSLGERNYEQYF. The CDR3 DNA is TGCGCCAGCAGCTTGGGAGAGCGGAACTACGAGCAGTACTTC.

The V gene is TRBV29-1, the J gene TRBJ2-1; unclear D gene. CDR3 length equals 12 residues. Germline V CDR1 and CDR2: SQVTM, ANQGSEA. Deletions cut 0 bases from V and 10 bases from J, with 10 bases between. CDR3 protein: CSVEDLTVEQFF. The CDR3 region has the DNA TGCAGCGTTGAAGATCTAACCGTAGAGCAGTTCTTC.

The V gene is TRBV6-5, the J gene TRBJ2-7, with TRBD1 matching 10 bases. V trimming: 2 bases; J trimming: 2 bases; junction bases outside the gene matches: 3. The CDR3 extends over 15 amino acids. In germline, CDR1 is MNHEY, CDR2 SVGAGI. This CDR3 is CASSYGTGETYEQYF. CDR3 in DNA: TGTGCCAGCAGTTACGGGACAGGGGAGACCTACGAGCAGTACTTC.

This chain links TRBV25-1 with TRBJ2-3; 8 positions match TRBD2. Per germline, CDR1 MGHDK and CDR2 SYGVNS. The CDR3 covers 16 residues. V gave up 2 bases and J gave up 1 base; unmatched junction bases: 5. The CDR3 is CASSEVSGKGTDTQYF. The CDR3 nucleotides read TGTGCCAGCAGTGAAGTTAGCGGGAAAGGCACAGATACGCAGTATTTT. Filled out from reference TRBV25-1 and TRBJ2-3, the complete variable domain reads EADIYQTPRYLVIGTGKKITLECSQTMGHDKMYWYQQDPGMELHLIHYSYGVNSTEKGDLSSESTVSRIRTEHFPLTLESARPSHTSQYLCASSEVSGKGTDTQYFGPGTRLTVL.

This chain joins TRBV5-1 and TRBJ1-1; D not certain. Trimming shortened V by 0 bases and J by 0 bases, and 9 bases separated the two germline ends. Germline V gives CDR1 SGHRS, CDR2 YFSETQ. This CDR3 comprises 15 residues. For the CDR3, the DNA is TGCGCCAGCAGCTTGGTTGGGAACATGAACACTGAAGCTTTCTTT. It encodes CASSLVGNMNTEAFF.

The chain joins TRBV5-1 to TRBJ2-1; 15 positions match TRBD2. CDR1 SGHRS and CDR2 YFSETQ come from the germline V gene. Unmatched junction bases numbered 3, after V lost 5 bases and J lost 6 bases. This CDR3 is built from 15 residues. DNA of the CDR3: TGCGCCAGCAGTTCGGGACTAGCGGGAGGCAATGAGCAGTTCTTC. Protein product: CASSSGLAGGNEQFF.

CDR3 nucleotides: TGTGCCAGCTCCCAAAATACCGCCACAGGTTTAAACACAGATACGCAGTATTTT. It is translated as CASSQNTATGLNTDTQYF. The J gene is TRBJ2-3, the V gene TRBV18; tentative D call: TRBD1 (5 bases). V lost 6 bases and J lost 2, with 24 bases in between. There are 18 residues in the CDR3. From germline, CDR1 is KGHSH and CDR2 LQKENI.

This chain's CDR3 is CASSVESFISDRVYEQYF. Written as DNA, the CDR3 is TGTGCCAGCAGCGTCGAATCGTTTATATCGGACAGGGTCTACGAGCAGTACTTC. The J gene is TRBJ2-7, the V gene TRBV9; 8 bases are shared with TRBD1. This CDR3 spans 18 amino acids. After removal of 2 bases from V and 3 bases from J, the junction contained 16 bases not matched to a gene. Germline CDR1 reads SGDLS; CDR2 reads YYNGEE.

V gene TRBV29-1 combines with J gene TRBJ2-7; 10 bases align to TRBD1. J gave up 4 bases and V 5 bases, and 8 bases lay outside the gene matches. This CDR3 has 14 amino acids. The germline V gene encodes CDR1 SQVTM and CDR2 ANQGSEA. The CDR3 nucleotides read TGCAGCGTTCTCGGACAGGGGGGAGTATACGAGCAGTACTTC. It yields the protein CSVLGQGGVYEQYF.

The gene calls are TRBV9 and TRBJ1-2, with 10 bases fitting TRBD1. The trim removed 7 bases at V and 1 base at J, leaving 1 base unmatched. The CDR3 runs to 13 residues. Germline CDR1 is SGDLS and CDR2 is YYNGEE. The CDR3 loop is CASGDRGNYGYTF. CDR3 nucleotide sequence: TGTGCCAGCGGGGACAGGGGTAACTATGGCTACACCTTC. Full variable domain (rest looked up from reference TRBV9 and TRBJ1-2): DSGVTQTPKHLITATGQRVTLRCSPRSGDLSVYWYQQSLDQGLQFLIQYYNGEERAKGNILERFSAQQFPDLHSELNLSSLELGDSALYFCASGDRGNYGYTFGSGTRLTVV.

The count of this clone is one. This sequence joins TRBV11-2 and TRBJ2-7; D is uncertain. The CDR3 extends over 14 amino acids. Germline assignment: CDR1 SGHAT and CDR2 FQNNGV. Between the trimmed V and J ends, which lost 5 bases and 1 base, there was a span of 12 bases. The CDR3 bases are TGTGCCAGCAGCCGCAGGATTACATCCTACGAGCAGTACTTC. Its translation: CASSRRITSYEQYF.

The rearrangement links TRBV6-5 to TRBJ2-2, with 9 bases lining up with TRBD1. Trimming took 6 bases from V and 6 from J; bases not matched to a gene: 8. CDR1 and CDR2 (germline): MNHEY, SVGAGI. The CDR3 covers 15 residues. The DNA of the CDR3 is TGTGCCAGCAGAACAGGGGGCGGTGAGTCCGGGGAGCTGTTTTTT. It translates to CASRTGGGESGELFF.

The chain recombines TRBV7-2 with TRBJ2-5, with 11 bases identical to TRBD2. Germline CDR1 is SGHTA and CDR2 is FQGNSA. V dropped 5 bases and J dropped 4; count of bases not matched to a gene: 6. There are 15 residues in the CDR3. The CDR3 DNA sequence: TGTGCCAGCAGCCCGGGACTAGCGGTCCCAGAGACCCAGTACTTC. It is translated as CASSPGLAVPETQYF.

The chain uses TRBV27 and TRBJ1-1; 9 nucleotides match TRBD1. Germline V lookup: CDR1 MNHEY, CDR2 SMNVEV (reference sequence). The CDR3 extends over 16 amino acids. J gave up 4 bases and V 6 bases, and 12 bases lay outside the gene matches. CDR3 in amino acids: CASRPGQGRGGTEAFF. CDR3 DNA sequence: TGTGCCAGCAGGCCGGGACAGGGACGGGGTGGCACTGAAGCTTTCTTT.

This chain joins TRBV28 and TRBJ1-5, with TRBD1 identical over 8 bases. CDR1 MDHEN and CDR2 SYDVKM come from the germline V gene. Germline trimming cut 6 bases from V and 6 bases from J; bases unmatched to any gene: 10. The CDR3 runs to 15 residues. The CDR3 loop is CASSSHPDRGQPQHF. The CDR3 DNA reads TGTGCCAGCAGCTCCCACCCTGACAGGGGTCAGCCCCAGCATTTT.

This rearrangement joins TRBV6-5 to TRBJ1-3; D is unresolved. The V and J ends lost 2 bases and 3 bases respectively, with 11 bases between them. CDR3 length: 15 amino acids. The germline CDR1 and CDR2 sequences are MNHEY and SVGAGI. Here the CDR3 DNA reads TGTGCCAGCAGTTACAGCGAGGGTGGTGGAAACACCATATATTTT. It yields the protein CASSYSEGGGNTIYF.

CDR3 sequence (DNA): TGTGCCAGCAGCACAGGACAGATGAACACTGAAGCTTTCTTT. As protein: CASSTGQMNTEAFF. The chain carries TRBV11-2 and TRBJ1-1; D is possibly TRBD1 (6 bases). This CDR3 is built from 14 residues. Germline V gene sequence: CDR1 SGHAT, CDR2 FQNNGV. The V and J ends lost 5 bases and 0 bases respectively, with 10 bases between them. The full variable domain, with the rest looked up from reference TRBV11-2 and TRBJ1-1, is EAGVAQSPRYKIIEKRQSVAFWCNPISGHATLYWYQQILGQGPKLLIQFQNNGVVDDSQLPKDRFSAERLKGVDSTLKIQPAKLEDSAVYLCASSTGQMNTEAFFGQGTRLTVV.

The chain has TRBV5-1 and TRBJ2-5, with no clear D. The CDR3 consists of 13 residues. Germline assignment: CDR1 SGHRS and CDR2 YFSETQ. V lost 4 bases and J 5 bases, leaving 12 bases between the germline ends. The CDR3 here is CASSPRNGETQYF. For the CDR3, the DNA is TGCGCCAGCAGCCCGAGAAATGGGGAGACCCAGTACTTC.

This chain uses TRBV2 with TRBJ2-3; 10 bases are a match to TRBD2. Germline values: CDR1 SNHLY, CDR2 FYNNEI. This CDR3 has 15 amino acids. The junction had 7 bases not matched to a gene; V was cut back by 7 bases and J by 3 bases. The CDR3 sequence: CASKVLAGVTDTQYF. CDR3 nucleotide sequence: TGTGCCAGCAAGGTCCTAGCGGGAGTGACAGATACGCAGTATTTT.

The CDR3 coding sequence is TGCGCCAGCAGCCAATCCATCCTGCGGGCAACTAATGAAAAACTGTTTTTT. It is translated as CASSQSILRATNEKLFF. The chain uses TRBV4-1 and TRBJ1-4, with unresolved D. The length of the CDR3 is 17 residues. V gave up 2 bases and J gave up 0 bases, with 13 bases separating them. From germline, CDR1 is MGHRA and CDR2 YSYEKL.

V is TRBV28 and J is TRBJ2-3; no clear D gene. In germline, CDR1 is MDHEN, CDR2 SYDVKM. V was trimmed by 5 bases and J by 0 bases, leaving 12 bases between them. The length of the CDR3 is 15 residues. The CDR3 sequence is CASSRPDGSTDTQYF. The CDR3 DNA reads TGTGCCAGCAGTCGCCCCGACGGTAGCACAGATACGCAGTATTTT. The whole variable domain, filled in from reference TRBV28 and TRBJ2-3, reads DVKVTQSSRYLVKRTGEKVFLECVQDMDHENMFWYRQDPGLGLRLIYFSYDVKMKEKGDIPEGYSVSREKKERFSLILESASTNQTSMYLCASSRPDGSTDTQYFGPGTRLTVL.

The chain combines TRBV10-3 with TRBJ2-1; 12 nucleotides match TRBD2. J lost 2 bases, V lost 4 bases, and 6 bases had no gene match. Germline CDR1 is ENHRY and CDR2 is SYGVKD. The CDR3 is 17 amino acids. DNA for the CDR3: TGTGCCATCAGTGCTAGCGGGAGGGCCACCACCTACAATGAGCAGTTCTTC. Its protein is CAISASGRATTYNEQFF.

CDR3 in DNA: TGTGCCAGCAGTGGATCCGGGACAGGGGCTATTGGCTACACCTTC. This encodes CASSGSGTGAIGYTF. This chain links TRBV28 with TRBJ1-2; TRBD1 matches at 10 bases. V lost 5 bases and J lost 7; bases outside the gene matches: 10. The germline gives CDR1 MDHEN, CDR2 SYDVKM. This CDR3 spans 15 amino acids.

This clone was found a few times. The chain couples TRBV5-1 to TRBJ1-2, with D unresolved. Trimming took off 0 bases at V and 8 bases at J, with 8 bases between the two ends. The CDR3 has 12 amino acids. Germline V CDR1 and CDR2: SGHRS, YFSETQ. As DNA, the CDR3 is TGCGCCAGCAGCTTGGGTTCCACGGGCTACACCTTC. Encoded protein: CASSLGSTGYTF.

The V call is TRBV7-6, the J call TRBJ2-1; TRBD2 aligns across 8 bases. Unmatched junction bases numbered 11, after V lost 4 bases and J lost 3 bases. CDR3 length: 17 amino acids. Germline V gene sequence: CDR1 SGHVS, CDR2 FNYEAQ. The CDR3 protein is CASSSPGGPPFYNEQFF. The CDR3 nucleotides are TGTGCCAGCAGCTCCCCGGGGGGGCCCCCATTCTACAATGAGCAGTTCTTC. Using reference TRBV7-6 and TRBJ2-1 for the parts outside the CDR3, the full variable domain is GAGVSQSPRYKVTKRGQDVALRCDPISGHVSLYWYRQALGQGPEFLTYFNYEAQQDKSGLPNDRFSAERPEGSISTLTIQRTEQRDSAMYRCASSSPGGPPFYNEQFFGPGTRLTVL.

The DNA of the CDR3 is TGCAGCGTGGACCCGAACACCGGGGAGCTGTTTTTT. Amino acid sequence: CSVDPNTGELFF. The chain employs TRBV29-1 and TRBJ2-2; D is undetermined. The germline V and J ends were trimmed by 6 bases and 0 bases, with 5 bases remaining between them. This CDR3 has 12 residues. Germline V lookup: CDR1 SQVTM, CDR2 ANQGSEA.

Of note for this clone: Distinct nucleotide sequences in the sample also encode this CDR3. The chain employs TRBV28 and TRBJ2-1, with TRBD1 matching 11 bases. The CDR3 totals 16 residues. Trimming took 4 bases from V and 3 from J; bases not matched to a gene: 5. The V gene's germline CDR1 is MDHEN and CDR2 SYDVKM. CDR3 coding DNA: TGTGCCAGCAGTTCCCCGGGGACAGGGGGCTACAATGAGCAGTTCTTC. Protein sequence: CASSSPGTGGYNEQFF.